These T cell receptor beta chains were read from a single sample in a study of identifying expanded T cells in peripheral blood. Profiled with immunoSEQ multiplex PCR; TCRdb holds only in-frame clones, not every one. The sample lists about 100,000 clones, around nine tenths occurring once. Material for sequencing was blood. The source is a person aged 18-70 years in good health. CDR3s include the opening cysteine and the closing phenylalanine or tryptophan. Each record gives: J gene, V gene, CDR3 protein.

>TRBJ1-2|TRBV18
CASSSDGANYGYTF
>TRBJ1-2|TRBV5-4
CASSLKNIYGYTF
>TRBJ1-5|TRBV5-1
CASSLFPGNNQPQHF
>TRBJ1-5|TRBV4-3
CASSQDFVLGHYSNQPQHF
>TRBJ2-1|TRBV6-6
CASSPDREGEQFF
>TRBJ2-3|TRBV5-6
CASSLQAGGFTDTQYF
>TRBJ1-5|TRBV27
CASSLQGREDQPQHF
>TRBJ1-1|TRBV6-5
CASSPWDRETEAFF
>TRBJ2-6|TRBV28
CASSFGATSGANVLTF
>TRBJ1-5|TRBV2
CASGRDRNSNQPQHF
>TRBJ1-6|TRBV4-3
CASSQLTGAYNSPLHF